These 9 T cell receptor beta chains originate from one sample sequenced in a study of blood T cell repertoires in COVID-19. Generated by immunoSEQ multiplex PCR, the TCRdb table keeps only in-frame clones and is missing some. The sample records under 300,000 clones, about nine tenths being singletons. The sample consisted of PBMCs or T cells enriched from blood (not recorded which). These receptors all stem from a woman in her forties or fifties who had recovered from COVID-19.

The rearrangement uses TRBV4-2 and TRBJ1-6; TRBD1 aligns across 9 bases. The V and J ends lost 6 bases and 11 bases, in that order; junction bases with no gene match: 5. The germline CDR1 and CDR2 sequences are LGHNA and YNFKEQ. There are 13 residues in the CDR3. In DNA form, the CDR3 reads TGTGCCAGCAGGGGACAGGGCCGAACACCCCTCCACTTT. This translates into CASRGQGRTPLHF.

V is TRBV29-1 and J is TRBJ1-1; TRBD1 aligns across 7 bases. The CDR3 consists of 12 residues. Germline V gene sequence: CDR1 SQVTM, CDR2 ANQGSEA. Trimming removed 8 bases from V and 1 base from J; junction bases left unmatched: 4. Here the CDR3 DNA reads TGCAGCTTCCACAGGGGGAACACTGAAGCTTTCTTT. The encoded protein is CSFHRGNTEAFF.

The rearrangement joins TRBV7-2 to TRBJ2-5, with D maybe TRBD1 (5 bases). This CDR3 comprises 14 residues. Germline V lookup: CDR1 SGHTA, CDR2 FQGNSA. The ends were cut back, 5 bases at V and 5 bases at J, with 15 bases in the middle. CDR3 nucleotides: TGTGCCAGCAGCCCCAGACAGCGAGAGGAGACCCAGTACTTC. Translating it yields CASSPRQREETQYF.

This chain connects TRBV28 to TRBJ2-4; 12 bases line up with TRBD1. V was pared by 6 bases and J by 9 bases, with 9 bases of the junction left unmatched. The length of the CDR3 is 15 residues. Germline V lookup: CDR1 MDHEN, CDR2 SYDVKM. The CDR3 DNA reads TGTGCCAGCAGCACTTCGGGACAGGGGGCCTCCATTCAGTACTTC. As protein: CASSTSGQGASIQYF. The entire variable domain, with the rest obtained from reference TRBV28 and TRBJ2-4, is as follows: DVKVTQSSRYLVKRTGEKVFLECVQDMDHENMFWYRQDPGLGLRLIYFSYDVKMKEKGDIPEGYSVSREKKERFSLILESASTNQTSMYLCASSTSGQGASIQYFGAGTRLSVL.

The CDR3 spells CASTVHRDQNQPQHF. The CDR3 coding sequence is TGTGCCAGCACCGTACACAGGGATCAGAATCAGCCCCAGCATTTT. The chain combines TRBV2 with TRBJ1-5; D might be TRBD1 (6 bases). CDR1 SNHLY and CDR2 FYNNEI come from the germline V gene. V was pared by 7 bases and J by 4 bases, with 17 bases between. This CDR3 is built from 15 residues.

The chain links TRBV20-1 to TRBJ1-1; D call uncertain. The germline V and J ends were trimmed by 3 bases and 4 bases, with 12 bases remaining between them. Germline CDR1 DFQATT, CDR2 SNEGSKA (reference sequence). CDR3 length: 13 residues. DNA of the CDR3: TGCAGTGCTAGTAGGGAGGTGAGCACTGAAGCTTTCTTT. It translates to CSASREVSTEAFF.

In regard to this clone: This CDR3 is also generated by other DNA sequences in the sample. The chain joins TRBV19 to TRBJ2-3; the match to TRBD2 covers 10 bases. V shed 6 bases and J 6 bases; nucleotides not matched to a gene: 0. The CDR3 runs to 12 residues. CDR1 is LNHDA and CDR2 is SQIVND in the germline V gene (reference sequence). CDR3 residues: CASRAGGDTQYF. The CDR3 nucleotides are TGTGCCAGTAGAGCGGGAGGGGATACGCAGTATTTT.

This chain links TRBV28 with TRBJ1-2, with a weak D call TRBD1 (6 bases). Trimming took off 8 bases at V and 5 bases at J, with 18 bases between the two ends. Germline lookup yields CDR1 MDHEN and CDR2 SYDVKM. The CDR3 is 14 residues long. This chain's CDR3 is CASDARGGGYGYTF. The CDR3 DNA reads as TGTGCCAGCGACGCCCGCGGGGGCGGGTATGGCTACACCTTC.

The chain uses TRBV10-1 and TRBJ1-4; possibly TRBD1 for D (6 bases). The CDR3 length is 14 residues. V was shortened by 6 bases and J by 4 bases, with 12 bases between the two germline ends. Germline V lookup: CDR1 WNHNN, CDR2 SYGVQD (reference sequence). In nucleotides, the CDR3 is TGCGCCAGCAGCCCCGACAGGTGTAATGAAAAACTGTTTTTT. Encoded protein: CASSPDRCNEKLFF.